One TCR beta chain is described in this entry. Its target antigen remains unknown. Base qualities are not at hand, and no much larger clone is one base apart. For sequencing of the TCRbeta CDR3 region, genomic DNA was extracted from the sorted cells. The immunoSEQ Assay was used to sequence the TCRbeta CDR3 regions. This is the immuneACCESS table as TCRdb keeps it, with only in-frame sequences that have V and J called. A part of the clones is gone; compared with another copy, unresolved V genes explain less than half, and the rest is unexplained. This sample holds roughly 90,000 clones; approximately 91% were observed only once. More than 0.25% of the sample comes from the top ten. Cut back by 0 bases and 2 bases, the V and J ends lie 21 bases apart. The cysteine opens and the phenylalanine closes a CDR3 of 19 amino acids. The DNA shown is the 57-base CDR3, in frame from base 1. Sequences LGHNA (CDR1) and YNFKEQ (CDR2) are obtained from the germline V gene.

Patients with a history of autoimmune disease or receiving systemic immunosuppression were excluded from the trial. In every dose cohort, peripheral blood was drawn for TCR sequencing at baseline, cycle 4 day 1, and cycle 7 day 1. The samples were taken from a phase I, first-in-human, multicenter, open-label dose-escalation trial of ivuxolimab. Adults with locally advanced or metastatic head and neck squamous cell, hepatocellular, melanoma or renal cell carcinoma were enrolled in the trial. Before TCR sequencing, CD4+ T cells and CD8+ T cells were sorted from peripheral blood as separate populations. The sample originates from a study of OX40 agonist ivuxolimab in advanced cancers. The study in broad terms: The costimulatory receptor OX40 (CD134) was targeted by ivuxolimab, a fully human IgG2 agonistic monoclonal antibody. Patients were allowed to have had prior anti-PD-1, anti-PD-L1 or anti-CTLA-4 therapy, and approximately 37% of the dose-escalation patients had been treated with checkpoint inhibitors. In the dose-escalation cohort, around 80% of patients were male, and the mean age was 60 years with a range of roughly 23 to 79. Intravenous ivuxolimab was administered to patients every 2 weeks at six dose levels: 0.01, 0.1, 0.3, 1.5, 3 and 10 mg/kg. The paper reports the monotherapy dose-escalation portion (N of about 47 patients) of the phase I ivuxolimab trial. Peripheral TCRbeta sequencing aimed to test whether ivuxolimab altered TCR sequence diversity and caused clonal T-cell expansion. Partial responses were achieved by three dose-escalation patients, of whom one had hepatocellular carcinoma and two had cutaneous melanoma. Of the roughly 53 patients in dose escalation, some 20 had hepatocellular carcinoma, some 15 had melanoma, 9 had renal cell carcinoma and 9 had head and neck cancer. Points the paper makes about the study in general: Low levels of normalized T-cell clonal expansion were also seen in some patients who did not respond. After ivuxolimab, CD8+ T cells had more expanded clones than CD4+ T cells on average. The antigen specificity of the clonally expanded peripheral T cells was not determined. Clonal expansion of both CD4+ and CD8+ blood T cells was observed from baseline to week 6 at doses 0.1 to 3.0 mg/kg. In the 0.1-3.0 mg/kg groups, partial responders were among the patients with the lowest normalized peripheral clonal expansion, particularly in CD8+ T cells.

Recombination connected TRBV4-2 to TRBJ2-3, with a weak D call of TRBD2 (5 bases match). The TCR sequence derives from an adult with an advanced solid tumor such as melanoma, head and neck, liver or kidney cancer. Here the sequenced sample was CD4+ or CD8+ T cells sorted from blood, taken in a trial of the OX40 agonist ivuxolimab. The CDR3 reads as follows: CASSQDGSPLFVPTDTQYF. The nucleotides are TGTGCCAGCAGCCAAGATGGGAGCCCGCTTTTCGTTCCCACAGATACGCAGTATTTT.